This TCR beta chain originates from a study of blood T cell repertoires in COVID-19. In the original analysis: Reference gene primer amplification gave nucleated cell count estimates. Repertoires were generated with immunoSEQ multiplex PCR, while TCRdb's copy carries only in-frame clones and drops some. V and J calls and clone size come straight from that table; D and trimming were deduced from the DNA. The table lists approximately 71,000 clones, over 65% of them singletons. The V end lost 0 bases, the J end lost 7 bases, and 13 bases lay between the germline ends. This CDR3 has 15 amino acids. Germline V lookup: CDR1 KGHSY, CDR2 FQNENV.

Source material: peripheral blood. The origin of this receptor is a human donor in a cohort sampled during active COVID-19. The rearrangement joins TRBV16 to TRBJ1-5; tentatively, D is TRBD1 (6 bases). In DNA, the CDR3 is TGTGCCAGCAGCCAATCGGGCGGGGGCTGGCAGCCCCAGCATTTT. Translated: CASSQSGGGWQPQHF.